This is a list of T cell receptor beta chains from one sample in a study of blood T cell repertoires in COVID-19. The protocol was immunoSEQ multiplex PCR, while the TCRdb copy is restricted to in-frame clones and leaves out a portion. The sample has about 200,000 clones, approximately 86% seen once. Material for sequencing was peripheral blood. The receptors come from a man aged 60 to 69 with acute or convalescent COVID-19. CDR3s include the opening cysteine and the closing phenylalanine or tryptophan. The D gene is left open where the match is weak. Where a row states a size, it is once, few, many or the class of an expanded clone; other rows omit it.

CDR3 DNA: TGTGCCACCAGTGACCGACTAGCGGGGTCAAGCACAGATACGCAGTATTTT
CDR3 protein: CATSDRLAGSSTDTQYF
V gene: TRBV24-1
clone size: NA
J gene: TRBJ2-3
D gene: TRBD2

CDR3 DNA: TGTGCCAGCAGCTTGGGGCAGTACTACGAGCAGTACTTC
CDR3 protein: CASSLGQYYEQYF
V gene: TRBV7-9
clone size: NA
J gene: TRBJ2-7
D gene: NA

CDR3 DNA: TGTGCCAGCAGCGAGGGACAGGGTCTTGAAAAACTGTTTTTT
CDR3 protein: CASSEGQGLEKLFF
V gene: TRBV9
clone size: NA
J gene: TRBJ1-4
D gene: TRBD1

CDR3 DNA: TGTGCCAGCAGCCAAGCGGGGACACGCTCCTACGAGCAGTACTTC
CDR3 protein: CASSQAGTRSYEQYF
V gene: TRBV14
clone size: NA
J gene: TRBJ2-7
D gene: NA

CDR3 DNA: TGTGCCAGCAGCTTGACTAGCGGGGGGCGGGAAAGGAACACCGGGGAGCTGTTTTTT
CDR3 protein: CASSLTSGGRERNTGELFF
V gene: TRBV7-2
clone size: NA
J gene: TRBJ2-2
D gene: TRBD2

CDR3 DNA: TGTGCCAGCAGCCTGTCCCAAACTAGCGCCGACTCCTACGAGCAGTACTTC
CDR3 protein: CASSLSQTSADSYEQYF
V gene: TRBV4-2
clone size: NA
J gene: TRBJ2-7
D gene: TRBD2

CDR3 DNA: TGTGCCAGCAGCTGGCGGACTAGCGGTCCCCGACCGGACACCGGGGAGCTGTTTTTT
CDR3 protein: CASSWRTSGPRPDTGELFF
V gene: TRBV5-6
clone size: once
J gene: TRBJ2-2
D gene: TRBD2

CDR3 DNA: TGTGCCAGCAGCTTCTCTAGCGGGACCGCCTCCTACGAGCAGTACTTC
CDR3 protein: CASSFSSGTASYEQYF
V gene: TRBV7-9
clone size: NA
J gene: TRBJ2-7
D gene: TRBD2

CDR3 DNA: TGTGCCAGCAGCTTAGTGGTGACCGGGGAGCAGTACTTC
CDR3 protein: CASSLVVTGEQYF
V gene: TRBV7-9
clone size: NA
J gene: TRBJ2-7
D gene: NA

CDR3 DNA: TGTGCCAGCAGTTTGGTAGTCCTGGGGCCCACTGAAGCTTTCTTT
CDR3 protein: CASSLVVLGPTEAFF
V gene: TRBV28
clone size: few
J gene: TRBJ1-1
D gene: NA

CDR3 DNA: TGTGCCAGCAGAGCTGACAGGGGGCGTTGGAATGAGCAGTTCTTC
CDR3 protein: CASRADRGRWNEQFF
V gene: TRBV6-5
clone size: NA
J gene: TRBJ2-1
D gene: TRBD1

CDR3 DNA: TGTGCCAGCAGAGATAAACGGACCGGGGAGCTGTTTTTT
CDR3 protein: CASRDKRTGELFF
V gene: TRBV2
clone size: NA
J gene: TRBJ2-2
D gene: NA

CDR3 DNA: TGTGCCAGCAGAGCAGGGGGGGACAGGGGCTACGAGCAGTACTTC
CDR3 protein: CASRAGGDRGYEQYF
V gene: TRBV2
clone size: NA
J gene: TRBJ2-7
D gene: TRBD1

CDR3 DNA: TGTGCCAGCAGCCGACGGCCAGGGAAGCGGGGGCGCAGAGACACCGGGGAGCTGTTTTTT
CDR3 protein: CASSRRPGKRGRRDTGELFF
V gene: TRBV3-1/TRBV3-2
clone size: NA
J gene: TRBJ2-2
D gene: TRBD2

CDR3 DNA: TGCGCCAGCAGTGAGGCAGCGCCGGGACAGGGGGGCATTCAGTACTTC
CDR3 protein: CASSEAAPGQGGIQYF
V gene: TRBV10-1
clone size: NA
J gene: TRBJ2-4
D gene: TRBD1

CDR3 DNA: TGTGCCAGCAGCTTAGGGACAGGGGAGGGGGCCAAAAACATTCAGTACTTC
CDR3 protein: CASSLGTGEGAKNIQYF
V gene: TRBV7-2
clone size: NA
J gene: TRBJ2-4
D gene: TRBD1

CDR3 DNA: TGTGCCAGCTCCCACCGGGACAGGATATCCAAAAACATTCAGTACTTC
CDR3 protein: CASSHRDRISKNIQYF
V gene: TRBV18
clone size: NA
J gene: TRBJ2-4
D gene: TRBD1

CDR3 DNA: TGTGCCAGCTCCCAAGTGGGGGACAGACCTCCCCCTGAGCAGTTCTTC
CDR3 protein: CASSQVGDRPPPEQFF
V gene: TRBV18
clone size: NA
J gene: TRBJ2-1
D gene: TRBD1

CDR3 DNA: TGTGCCAGCAGTTTATATGCTAGCGGGGGACAAACCTACGAGCAGTACTTC
CDR3 protein: CASSLYASGGQTYEQYF
V gene: TRBV27
clone size: NA
J gene: TRBJ2-7
D gene: TRBD2

CDR3 DNA: TGCGCCAGCAGCCAAGCAGTCGAAAGCTCTGGGGCCAACGTCCTGACTTTC
CDR3 protein: CASSQAVESSGANVLTF
V gene: TRBV4-3
clone size: once
J gene: TRBJ2-6
D gene: NA

CDR3 DNA: TGTGCCAGCAGTGAACCCCCACAGACTGAAGCTTTCTTT
CDR3 protein: CASSEPPQTEAFF
V gene: TRBV2
clone size: NA
J gene: TRBJ1-1
D gene: NA

CDR3 DNA: TGTGCCAGCAGCCCTCAGGGGGGACAGGCCAGTGTGGGCTACACCTTC
CDR3 protein: CASSPQGGQASVGYTF
V gene: TRBV14
clone size: NA
J gene: TRBJ1-2
D gene: TRBD1

CDR3 DNA: TGTGCCAGCAGGACAGGGGGCCAAGAGACCCAGTACTTC
CDR3 protein: CASRTGGQETQYF
V gene: TRBV11-2
clone size: NA
J gene: TRBJ2-5
D gene: TRBD1

CDR3 DNA: TGCGCCAGCAGCCTTCCTGGAGGTAACTCACCCCTCCACTTT
CDR3 protein: CASSLPGGNSPLHF
V gene: TRBV4-1
clone size: NA
J gene: TRBJ1-6
D gene: NA